These 27 T cell receptor beta chains share one sample of origin, sequenced in a study of T cells in Graves' hyperthyroidism and ophthalmopathy. TCR beta CDR3 region amplification was performed from RNA transcripts. The primer set for the first-round RT-PCR of the TCR CDR3 was HTBI. MiXCR, applied by TCRdb to the multiplex PCR reads, yields one record per CDR3 protein. The repertoire holds 450,000 to 550,000 distinct CDR3 sequences, with around 22% as singletons. The sample was blood. All receptors derive from a woman between 25 and 40 years old with Graves' ophthalmopathy.

This clonotype was seen at least ten times. V is TRBV7-8 and J is TRBJ2-2; tentatively, D is TRBD1 or TRBD2 (5 bases each). V was clipped by 8 bases and J by 5 bases, with 12 bases between them. The length of the CDR3 is 13 residues. Germline assignment: CDR1 SGHVS and CDR2 FQNEAQ. The CDR3 DNA is TGTGCCAGCGGGGGAGACCGGACCGGGGAGCTGTTTTTT. The encoded protein is CASGGDRTGELFF.

In this sample, this clonotype turned up a few times. The chain links TRBV20-1 to TRBJ2-7, with 9 bases aligning to TRBD1. The germline V gene encodes CDR1 DFQATT and CDR2 SNEGSKA (reference sequence). The J segment lost 2 bases and the V segment lost 2 bases, leaving 7 bases of the junction unmatched. The CDR3 extends over 15 amino acids. The CDR3 is CSARRQGEKTYEQYF. CDR3 DNA: TGCAGTGCTAGACGACAGGGGGAAAAAACCTACGAGCAGTACTTC.

This clonotype showed up many times. The rearrangement uses TRBV12-3 or TRBV12-4 and TRBJ2-7; 9 bases align to TRBD2. V lost 6 bases, J lost 1 base, and 10 bases stayed unmatched. The CDR3 contains 16 residues. This CDR3 is CASSLGAGGESYEQYF. The CDR3 bases are TGTGCCAGCAGCCTAGGAGCGGGGGGCGAGTCCTACGAGCAGTACTTC.

This clonotype was observed many times. V is TRBV20-1 and J is TRBJ1-1; D unclear. Trimming left V 6 bases short and J 9 bases short, with 14 bases between. CDR3 length: 11 residues. CDR1 is DFQATT and CDR2 is SNEGSKA in the germline V gene (reference sequence). The CDR3 reads CSATVRPKAFF. CDR3 coding DNA: TGCAGTGCCACTGTTCGGCCAAAAGCTTTCTTT.

The V call is TRBV12-3 or TRBV12-4, the J call TRBJ1-2; no clear D gene. This CDR3 comprises 15 residues. The V end lost 5 bases, the J end lost 3 bases, and 16 bases lay between the germline ends. The CDR3, as DNA: TGTGCCAGCAGTCGCTCAGAACCAGGTGACTATGGCTACACCTTC. Translation gives CASSRSEPGDYGYTF.

In its sample, this clonotype was seen many times. This rearrangement joins TRBV6-1 to TRBJ1-1; weak D call: TRBD1 (5 bases). V was cut by 7 bases and J by 3 bases, with 15 bases left in between. There are 14 residues in the CDR3. Germline-derived CDR1 and CDR2 are MNHNS and SASEGT. CDR3 in DNA: TGTGCCAGCACCGAGACAGTGGGGGACACTGAAGCTTTCTTT. Its protein is CASTETVGDTEAFF.

This clonotype has a single count. At one end the junction does not follow the germline gene, possibly because of a read error. The V call is TRBV7-2, the J call TRBJ2-7; 11 positions agree with TRBD2. The CDR3 has 14 residues. Germline V gene data show CDR1 as SGHTA and CDR2 as FQGNSA. The CDR3 bases are TGTGTCAGCAGCGAAACTAGCGGGAGAAGCGAGCAGTACTTC. Translation: CVSSETSGRSEQYF.

Many counts were recorded for this clonotype. V gene TRBV20-1 combines with J gene TRBJ1-1; D is undetermined. CDR1 DFQATT and CDR2 SNEGSKA come from the germline V gene (reference sequence). The CDR3 has 13 residues. CDR3 sequence: CSAPSEVNTEAFF. Written as DNA, the CDR3 is TGCAGCGCCCCATCGGAGGTGAACACTGAAGCTTTCTTT.

The V and J genes are TRBV11-2 and TRBJ2-7; TRBD1 might be the D (5 bases). V was clipped by 3 bases and J by 2 bases, with 11 bases between them. Looked up from germline, CDR1 is SGHAT and CDR2 is FQNNGV. There are 14 residues in the CDR3. The CDR3 reads CASSFGATAYEQYF. The DNA of the CDR3 is TGTGCCAGCAGCTTTGGGGCTACCGCCTACGAGCAGTACTTC.

This clonotype was seen ten or more times. The chain recombines TRBV7-9 with TRBJ1-1; D is ambiguous. V lost 3 bases, J lost 2 bases, and 16 bases lay in between. This CDR3 has 16 residues. Looked up from germline, CDR1 is SEHNR and CDR2 is FQNEAQ (reference sequence). CDR3 nucleotides: TGTGCCAGCAGCTTTCCACAAATGTCAGCCAACACTGAAGCTTTCTTT. Translating it yields CASSFPQMSANTEAFF.

There are many counts of this clonotype. The genes are TRBV24-1 and TRBJ2-2, with 8 bases fitting TRBD1. The length of the CDR3 is 17 residues. CDR1 and CDR2 (germline): KGHDR, SFDVKD. Unmatched junction bases numbered 9, after V lost 4 bases and J lost 3 bases. Here the CDR3 reads CATSDKGQVRYTGELFF. The DNA for the CDR3 is TGTGCCACCAGTGACAAGGGACAGGTACGCTACACCGGGGAGCTGTTTTTT.

This clonotype was seen more than once but under ten times. The J gene is TRBJ1-1, the V gene TRBV18; no definite D call. Trimming shortened V by 6 bases and J by 1 base, and 12 bases separated the two germline ends. Per the germline V gene, CDR1 is KGHSH and CDR2 is LQKENI. The CDR3 consists of 14 residues. CDR3 sequence: CASSRVEENTEAFF. The CDR3, as DNA: TGTGCCAGCTCCCGGGTAGAGGAGAACACTGAAGCTTTCTTT.

At least ten counts were recorded for this clonotype. This sequence joins TRBV30 and TRBJ2-7; D is uncertain. Germline CDR1 and CDR2: GTSNPN and SVGIG (reference sequence). V lost 3 bases to trimming and J lost 4 bases, with 7 bases between them. This CDR3 is 11 amino acids long. In nucleotides, the CDR3 is TGTGCCTGGAGGACCTCATACGAGCAGTACTTC. This sequence encodes CAWRTSYEQYF. Filled out from reference TRBV30 and TRBJ2-7, the complete variable domain reads SQTIHQWPATLVQPVGSPLSLECTVEGTSNPNLYWYRQAAGRGLQLLFYSVGIGQISSEVPQNLSASRPQDRQFILSSKKLLLSDSGFYLCAWRTSYEQYFGPGTRLTVT.

This clonotype was detected many times. V is TRBV12-3 or TRBV12-4 and J is TRBJ1-2; unclear D gene. CDR3 length: 14 amino acids. V dropped 2 bases and J dropped 8 bases, with 15 bases sitting between them. For the CDR3, the DNA is TGTGCCAGCAGTTTAATTGGCCAACGAGGGGGCTACACCTTC. This encodes CASSLIGQRGGYTF.

This clonotype was detected many times. Its ends do not fully match the called genes, so a read error is possible. The chain is built from TRBV28 and TRBJ2-4; 12 bases agree with TRBD2. This CDR3 has 16 residues. CDR1 is MDHEN, CDR2 SYDVKM, per germline. The CDR3 loop reads CASSLWLAGGIDIKYF. The CDR3 DNA reads as TGTGCCAGCAGTTTATGGCTAGCGGGGGGGATCGACATTAAGTACTTC.

CDR3 residues: CSARAQGRANTGELFF. Written as DNA, the CDR3 is TGCAGTGCTAGAGCCCAGGGACGGGCGAACACCGGGGAGCTGTTTTTT. The V call is TRBV20-1, the J call TRBJ2-2; TRBD1 or TRBD2 may be the D gene (5 bases each). The CDR3 length is 16 residues. Germline lookup yields CDR1 DFQATT and CDR2 SNEGSKA (reference sequence). Between the trimmed V and J ends, which lost 1 base and 0 bases, there was a span of 12 bases.

Many counts were recorded for this clonotype. V is TRBV27 and J is TRBJ1-1; D is uncertain. The CDR3 has 14 amino acids. From germline, CDR1 is MNHEY and CDR2 SMNVEV (reference sequence). Deletions cut 5 bases from V and 5 bases from J, with 15 bases between. The CDR3, as DNA: TGTGCCAGCAGTCTTAGCCTGGATGGAACTGAAGCTTTCTTT. As protein: CASSLSLDGTEAFF.

V is TRBV11-1 and J is TRBJ2-7; 9 positions agree with TRBD1. Germline CDR1 reads SGHAT; CDR2 reads FQDESV (reference sequence). This CDR3 comprises 17 residues. Losses at the gene ends were 4 bases for V and 1 base for J; bases not matched to a gene: 11. DNA of the CDR3: TGTGCCAGCAGCTGGAACCCGGGACAGGGACTTTCCTACGAGCAGTACTTC. It specifies CASSWNPGQGLSYEQYF. The full variable domain, in which reference TRBV11-1 and TRBJ2-7 provide the parts outside the CDR3, is EAEVAQSPRYKITEKSQAVAFWCDPISGHATLYWYRQILGQGPELLVQFQDESVVDDSQLPKDRFSAERLKGVDSTLKIQPAELGDSAMYLCASSWNPGQGLSYEQYFGPGTRLTVT.

This clonotype was found once. V and J are TRBV2 and TRBJ2-2; a weak D match, TRBD1 (6 bases). Per germline, CDR1 SNHLY and CDR2 FYNNEI. The CDR3 has 16 amino acids. V was shortened by 6 bases and J by 7 bases, with 21 bases between the two germline ends. As DNA, the CDR3 is TGTGCCAGCAGGGGGTTTACAGGGATGGAGTTCGGGGAGCTGTTTTTT. Residues: CASRGFTGMEFGELFF.

This clonotype appeared a few times. The chain links TRBV7-9 to TRBJ1-2, with D unresolved. Germline values: CDR1 SEHNR, CDR2 FQNEAQ (reference sequence). The ends were cut back, 3 bases at V and 5 bases at J, with 13 bases in the middle. The CDR3 runs to 14 residues. CDR3 nucleotide sequence: TGTGCCAGCAGCTTTGAGGGCAGGAGATATGGCTACACCTTC. Its translation is CASSFEGRRYGYTF.

This clonotype was recorded many times. The chain has TRBV11-2 and TRBJ1-1, with a weak D call TRBD1 (5 bases). The V gene's germline CDR1 is SGHAT and CDR2 FQNNGV. V shed 1 base and J shed 0 bases, with 12 bases lying between them. The CDR3 consists of 16 residues. Here the CDR3 reads CASSLGGAGMNTEAFF. The CDR3 bases are TGTGCCAGCAGCTTAGGTGGGGCGGGGATGAACACTGAAGCTTTCTTT.

This chain connects TRBV27 to TRBJ1-2, with D perhaps TRBD1 (6 bases). This CDR3 region has 14 residues. Germline-derived CDR1 and CDR2 are MNHEY and SMNVEV (reference sequence). The V gene lost 2 bases and the J gene lost 5 bases, with 12 bases spanning the gap. The CDR3 here is CASSLGVRGYGYTF. Written as DNA, the CDR3 is TGTGCCAGCAGTTTAGGGGTCAGGGGATATGGCTACACCTTC.

The rearrangement joins TRBV11-2 to TRBJ2-5, with D possibly matching TRBD1 (6 bases). The CDR3 length is 14 residues. The V gene's germline CDR1 is SGHAT and CDR2 FQNNGV. V gave up 6 bases and J gave up 5 bases, with 16 bases separating them. In nucleotides, the CDR3 is TGTGCCAGCAGTCTAGAATGGGGGCAGGAGACCCAGTACTTC. Translating it yields CASSLEWGQETQYF.

This clonotype was found many times. The chain couples TRBV18 to TRBJ2-7; D ambiguous. Germline V gene data show CDR1 as KGHSH and CDR2 as LQKENI. This CDR3 has 12 amino acids. The V end lost 2 bases, the J end lost 5 bases, and 7 bases lay between the germline ends. CDR3 protein: CASSPGVHEQYF. The CDR3 coding sequence is TGTGCCAGCTCACCAGGGGTCCACGAGCAGTACTTC.

This chain uses TRBV11-2 with TRBJ2-1; D may be TRBD2 (6 bases). The V end lost 3 bases, the J end lost 8 bases, and 17 bases lay between the germline ends. CDR1 is SGHAT and CDR2 is FQNNGV in the germline V gene. This CDR3 is 15 amino acids long. Here the CDR3 reads CASSFTSPSFDEQFF. In nucleotides, the CDR3 is TGTGCCAGCAGCTTCACTAGCCCCTCTTTTGATGAGCAGTTCTTC.

This clonotype appeared many times. This sequence joins TRBV12-3 or TRBV12-4 and TRBJ1-2, with no clear D. With 5 bases removed from V and 10 bases from J, the gap between germline ends came to 14 bases. The CDR3 length is 12 residues. DNA of the CDR3: TGTGCCAGCAGTCTAACAACAGATAACTACACCTTC. Translating it yields CASSLTTDNYTF.

The rearrangement links TRBV6-5 to TRBJ1-6; TRBD1 agrees at 8 bases. CDR1 is MNHEY, CDR2 SVGAGI, per germline. With 5 bases clipped from V and 4 bases from J, the junction kept 7 bases outside the gene matches. The CDR3 consists of 16 residues. CDR3 loop: CASSTRQGSYNSPLHF. The CDR3 nucleotides read TGTGCCAGCAGTACCCGACAGGGGAGTTATAATTCACCCCTCCACTTT.